The 26 T cell receptor beta chains presented below share a single source sample, sequenced in a study of Ad26.COV2.S vaccination and SARS-CoV-2 variants. This table comes from immunoSEQ multiplex PCR, and its TCRdb copy is limited to in-frame clones, with some not included. The data show hundreds of thousands of clones, around 90% seen once. As to treatment: approximately 18 received Ad26.COV2.S at low or high dose, single or two shots; about 5 received placebo; per-sample allocation not given. Vaccine and placebo recipients were sampled on day 63 after the first injection. The sample in question was peripheral blood, obtained in a trial of Ad26.COV2.S vaccine versus placebo. Receptor source: a person between 18 and 59 years old who received the Ad26.COV2.S COVID-19 vaccine or a placebo.

V gene TRBV5-5 combines with J gene TRBJ1-1; D is unclear. The germline V and J ends were trimmed by 3 bases and 3 bases, with 9 bases remaining between them. There are 13 residues in the CDR3. Germline V gene sequence: CDR1 SGHKS, CDR2 YYEKEE (reference sequence). CDR3 region: CASSWADDTEAFF. CDR3 nucleotide sequence: TGTGCCAGCAGCTGGGCAGATGACACTGAAGCTTTCTTT.

This clone was seen just once. The chain couples TRBV28 to TRBJ2-2; D is unclear. The length of the CDR3 is 16 residues. Germline CDR1 and CDR2: MDHEN and SYDVKM. V dropped 5 bases and J dropped 0 bases, with 13 bases sitting between them. The CDR3 loop is CASSPRRRANTGELFF. CDR3 sequence (DNA): TGTGCCAGCAGTCCGCGACGGCGAGCGAACACCGGGGAGCTGTTTTTT. Drawing the rest from reference TRBV28 and TRBJ2-2, the complete variable domain is DVKVTQSSRYLVKRTGEKVFLECVQDMDHENMFWYRQDPGLGLRLIYFSYDVKMKEKGDIPEGYSVSREKKERFSLILESASTNQTSMYLCASSPRRRANTGELFFGEGSRLTVL.

This clone showed up just once. This chain uses TRBV30 with TRBJ2-1; 7 bases are a match to TRBD1. Losses at the gene ends were 2 bases for V and 5 bases for J; bases not matched to a gene: 0. Germline lookup yields CDR1 GTSNPN and CDR2 SVGIG (reference sequence). This CDR3 region has 12 residues. The CDR3 region has the DNA TGTGCCTGGAGTCAGGGGGACAATGAGCAGTTCTTC. The encoded protein is CAWSQGDNEQFF.

The chain uses TRBV2 and TRBJ2-3; D gene uncertain. Germline assignment: CDR1 SNHLY and CDR2 FYNNEI. The CDR3 sequence is 12 residues long. Deletions cut 4 bases from V and 0 bases from J, with 2 bases between. The CDR3 sequence is CASSGSTDTQYF. CDR3 coding DNA: TGTGCCAGCAGTGGGAGCACAGATACGCAGTATTTT.

This clone was counted once. The rearrangement joins TRBV24-1 to TRBJ2-7; D is perhaps TRBD1 (5 bases). The germline gives CDR1 KGHDR, CDR2 SFDVKD. The CDR3 contains 16 residues. Trimming stripped 0 bases from V and 0 bases from J, with 11 bases between. CDR3 in amino acids: CATSDLEVDTSYEQYF. CDR3 coding DNA: TGTGCCACCAGTGATTTGGAAGTGGACACCTCCTACGAGCAGTACTTC.

This chain connects TRBV7-3 to TRBJ2-7; 7 bases are shared with TRBD1. The V gene's germline CDR1 is SGHTA and CDR2 FQGTGA. The trim removed 5 bases at V and 5 bases at J, leaving 6 bases unmatched. The length of the CDR3 is 13 residues. In DNA, the CDR3 is TGTGCCAGCAGCGCCGAGGGGGCGGACGAGCAGTACTTC. Its translation: CASSAEGADEQYF.

This clone was recorded once. The rearrangement uses TRBV27 and TRBJ2-7; TRBD1 matches 10 bases. Per the germline V gene, CDR1 is MNHEY and CDR2 is SMNVEV (reference sequence). There are 15 residues in the CDR3. V gave up 4 bases and J gave up 5 bases; unmatched junction bases: 8. The DNA for the CDR3 is TGTGCCAGCAGTTCCCCGGGACAGGGGTACCACGAGCAGTACTTC. It encodes CASSSPGQGYHEQYF.

The V gene is TRBV28, the J gene TRBJ2-3; TRBD1 is a possible D gene (5 bases). Germline CDR1 MDHEN, CDR2 SYDVKM. The CDR3 is 13 amino acids. V was trimmed by 8 bases and J by 3 bases, leaving 12 bases between them. The CDR3 loop reads CASAVPGTDTQYF. The CDR3 nucleotides read TGTGCCAGCGCGGTTCCAGGGACAGATACGCAGTATTTT.

The rearrangement uses TRBV5-4 and TRBJ2-7, with 7 bases matching TRBD1. The CDR3 consists of 13 residues. CDR1 is SGHNT and CDR2 is YYREEE in the germline V gene (reference sequence). V gave up 3 bases and J gave up 4 bases; unmatched junction bases: 4. The CDR3 region is CASSWTGGYEQYF. CDR3 DNA: TGTGCCAGCAGCTGGACAGGAGGTTACGAGCAGTACTTC.

The chain links TRBV19 to TRBJ1-4; D remains ambiguous. Germline-derived CDR1 and CDR2 are LNHDA and SQIVND (reference sequence). The CDR3 is made up of 13 amino acids. Deletions cut 3 bases from V and 5 bases from J, with 7 bases between. CDR3 sequence: CASSMSQNEKLFF. DNA of the CDR3: TGTGCCAGTAGTATGTCGCAGAATGAAAAACTGTTTTTT.

The V and J genes are TRBV15 and TRBJ1-1, with D unresolved. The CDR3 sequence is 14 residues long. Trimming shortened V by 2 bases and J by 6 bases, and 13 bases separated the two germline ends. In germline, CDR1 is LNHNV, CDR2 YYDKDF (reference sequence). CDR3 DNA sequence: TGTGCCACCAGCAGACGTGTGGATTCGGCTGAAGCTTTCTTT. This sequence encodes CATSRRVDSAEAFF.

The table lists this clone with a count of one. CDR3 nucleotides: TGTGCCAGCAGTAACGGTGGGGATTCACCCCTCCACTTT. Translated, it gives CASSNGGDSPLHF. The rearrangement uses TRBV6-5 and TRBJ1-6; D is unresolved. The CDR3 sequence is 13 residues long. V lost 5 bases and J 8 bases, leaving 10 bases between the germline ends. Germline CDR1 and CDR2: MNHEY and SVGAGI.

This clone was seen just once. This rearrangement joins TRBV9 to TRBJ2-3, with 13 bases that match TRBD2. V was pared by 0 bases and J by 4 bases, with 2 bases of the junction left unmatched. The germline gives CDR1 SGDLS, CDR2 YYNGEE. This CDR3 is 16 amino acids long. The CDR3 DNA reads TGTGCCAGCAGCGTAGAACTAGCGGGGGGGCCAGATACGCAGTATTTT. Its translation: CASSVELAGGPDTQYF.

V gene TRBV5-1 combines with J gene TRBJ2-7; TRBD2 matches 8 bases. Per germline, CDR1 SGHRS and CDR2 YFSETQ. The CDR3 consists of 15 residues. V was pared by 4 bases and J by 0 bases, with 6 bases of the junction left unmatched. CDR3 nucleotide sequence: TGCGCCAGCAGCCCTGAGCGGGGGAGCTCCTACGAGCAGTACTTC. Protein: CASSPERGSSYEQYF.

The chain carries TRBV6-5 and TRBJ2-7; 11 bases are a match to TRBD1. V trimming: 8 bases; J trimming: 0 bases; junction bases outside the gene matches: 6. CDR3 length: 15 amino acids. Germline values: CDR1 MNHEY, CDR2 SVGAGI. The CDR3 here is CASEKDRGLSYEQYF. The DNA for the CDR3 is TGTGCCAGCGAAAAGGACAGGGGGCTCTCCTACGAGCAGTACTTC.

This sequence joins TRBV5-1 and TRBJ2-2; 7 bases agree with TRBD1. In germline, CDR1 is SGHRS, CDR2 YFSETQ. V lost 2 bases, J lost 6 bases, and 10 bases stayed unmatched. The CDR3 extends over 16 amino acids. This chain's CDR3 is CASSFTPGTESGELFF. The CDR3 bases are TGCGCCAGCAGCTTCACACCCGGGACAGAGTCCGGGGAGCTGTTTTTT.

The chain uses TRBV7-3 and TRBJ2-5; D is ambiguous. CDR1 is SGHTA and CDR2 is FQGTGA in the germline V gene. Trimming left V 3 bases short and J 4 bases short, with 18 bases between. The CDR3 is 16 residues long. CDR3 sequence: CASSLGLGVLGETQYF. The DNA for the CDR3 is TGTGCCAGCAGCTTGGGTCTCGGAGTACTGGGAGAGACCCAGTACTTC.

Concerning this clone itself: This sample includes further DNA sequences coding for the same CDR3. The CDR3 DNA follows: TGCGCCAGCAGCTTGGAGGGCTACGAGCAGTACTTC. It is translated as CASSLEGYEQYF. The chain links TRBV5-1 to TRBJ2-7; D is unclear. V dropped 0 bases and J dropped 3 bases, with 4 bases sitting between them. Germline assignment: CDR1 SGHRS and CDR2 YFSETQ. The CDR3 length is 12 residues.

The CDR3 region has the DNA TGCGCCAGCAGCTTTGGACATCAGCAAGAGACCCAGTACTTC. It specifies CASSFGHQQETQYF. V gene TRBV5-1 combines with J gene TRBJ2-5, with D perhaps TRBD1 (5 bases). The germline gives CDR1 SGHRS, CDR2 YFSETQ. The CDR3 extends over 14 amino acids. V lost 2 bases to trimming and J lost 2 bases, with 10 bases between them.

The gene calls are TRBV6-5 and TRBJ2-1; possible D gene TRBD2, 5 bases. V lost 7 bases and J 6 bases, leaving 16 bases between the germline ends. CDR3 length: 14 amino acids. From germline, CDR1 is MNHEY and CDR2 SVGAGI. The CDR3 sequence: CASNGGVDPNEQFF. In DNA, the CDR3 is TGTGCCAGCAACGGAGGAGTGGACCCCAATGAGCAGTTCTTC.

The rearrangement joins TRBV7-3 to TRBJ2-1; no definite D call. V lost 1 base, J lost 5 bases, and 9 bases lay in between. This CDR3 region has 14 residues. Germline CDR1 and CDR2: SGHTA and FQGTGA. CDR3 coding DNA: TGTGCCAGCAGCTTAAGTAATTGGGACAATGAGCAGTTCTTC. Its translation: CASSLSNWDNEQFF.

The chain carries TRBV18 and TRBJ1-1, with D perhaps matching TRBD1 (6 bases). CDR1 KGHSH and CDR2 LQKENI come from the germline V gene. The V gene lost 2 bases and the J gene lost 0 bases, with 13 bases spanning the gap. The length of the CDR3 is 16 residues. CDR3 amino acids: CASSPAGTSMNTEAFF. In nucleotides, the CDR3 is TGTGCCAGCTCACCAGCCGGGACATCTATGAACACTGAAGCTTTCTTT.

The rearrangement links TRBV12-5 to TRBJ2-7; D might be TRBD2 (6 bases). V lost 9 bases and J lost 2, with 11 bases in between. The CDR3 consists of 12 residues. CDR1 LGHNT and CDR2 FRNRAP come from the germline V gene. Here the CDR3 DNA reads TGTGCTAGCCGGGACTTACCCTACGAGCAGTACTTC. It yields the protein CASRDLPYEQYF.

The chain is built from TRBV6-1 and TRBJ1-4; perhaps TRBD1 as D (5 bases). Germline loops: CDR1 MNHNS, CDR2 SASEGT. This CDR3 comprises 15 residues. V was pared by 2 bases and J by 4 bases, with 11 bases between. The CDR3 nucleotides are TGTGCCAGCAGTGAAACGGGACGCATTAATGAAAAACTGTTTTTT. Protein sequence: CASSETGRINEKLFF.

This clone turned up a few times. V and J are TRBV6-5 and TRBJ2-7; perhaps TRBD1 as D (5 bases). The CDR3 runs to 14 residues. V was clipped by 3 bases and J by 2 bases, with 11 bases between them. CDR1 is MNHEY and CDR2 is SVGAGI in the germline V gene. CDR3 sequence: CASSYNRSPYEQYF. CDR3 coding DNA: TGTGCCAGCAGTTATAACAGGTCCCCCTACGAGCAGTACTTC.

This chain uses TRBV12-3 or TRBV12-4 with TRBJ1-1; D uncertain. V dropped 6 bases and J dropped 4 bases, with 6 bases sitting between them. The CDR3 length is 11 residues. The CDR3 bases are TGTGCCAGCAGAACTATCACTGAAGCTTTCTTT. Its protein is CASRTITEAFF.